These T cell receptor beta chains were read from a single sample in a study of shared T cell receptors in the human thymus. Clones were sequenced by immunoSEQ multiplex PCR, and TCRdb holds only the in-frame ones, with some missing. The profile shows about 500,000 clones, about four fifths of them singletons. This sample also belongs to another study, concerning human thymus T cells.

The sequenced sample was thymocytes. These receptors originate from a boy less than two years old with a congenital heart defect. The CDR3 runs from the conserved cysteine through the conserved F or W.

cdr3_length: 11; j_call: TRBJ2-5; v_call: TRBV28; cdr3_aa: CASSPVETQYF
cdr3_length: 17; j_call: TRBJ2-3; v_call: TRBV18; cdr3_aa: CASSPPFWREAADTQYF
cdr3_length: 13; j_call: TRBJ2-4; v_call: TRBV19; cdr3_aa: CASRQGRKNIQYF
cdr3_length: 18; j_call: TRBJ2-7; v_call: TRBV5-1; cdr3_aa: CASSLGLAGGPLSYEQYF
cdr3_length: 16; j_call: TRBJ2-3; v_call: TRBV27; cdr3_aa: CASRPSSGRGTDTQYF
cdr3_length: 16; j_call: TRBJ1-4; v_call: TRBV30; cdr3_aa: CAWKNDRESTNEKLFF
cdr3_length: 16; j_call: TRBJ2-7; v_call: TRBV7-2; cdr3_aa: CASSHPTGSGSYEQYF
cdr3_length: 17; j_call: TRBJ2-3; v_call: TRBV6-1; cdr3_aa: CASSVRTGGFFTDTQYF
cdr3_length: 15; j_call: TRBJ2-7; v_call: TRBV28; cdr3_aa: CASSFGRAEPYEQYF
cdr3_length: 15; j_call: TRBJ2-7; v_call: TRBV7-2; cdr3_aa: CASSLRRGVTYEQYF
cdr3_length: 16; j_call: TRBJ1-2; v_call: TRBV14; cdr3_aa: CASSQGSRVANYGYTF
cdr3_length: 15; j_call: TRBJ2-7; v_call: TRBV5-1; cdr3_aa: CASSLGGTSVHEQYF
cdr3_length: 18; j_call: TRBJ2-2; v_call: TRBV27; cdr3_aa: CASNPLSAGYTNTGELFF
cdr3_length: 13; j_call: TRBJ2-7; v_call: TRBV4-1; cdr3_aa: CASSGSPSYEQYF
cdr3_length: 15; j_call: TRBJ1-2; v_call: TRBV4-3; cdr3_aa: CASSQDSGEDYGYTF
cdr3_length: 12; j_call: TRBJ2-3; v_call: TRBV30; cdr3_aa: CAWIGVADTQYF
cdr3_length: 17; j_call: TRBJ2-1; v_call: TRBV25-1; cdr3_aa: CASSEWDRGLSADEQFF
cdr3_length: 16; j_call: TRBJ2-7; v_call: TRBV27; cdr3_aa: CASSPSPRASSYEQYF
cdr3_length: 16; j_call: TRBJ1-1; v_call: TRBV28; cdr3_aa: CASRPTGGELDTEAFF
cdr3_length: 17; j_call: TRBJ2-5; v_call: TRBV5-4; cdr3_aa: CASSPLGLAGGQETQYF
cdr3_length: 16; j_call: TRBJ2-7; v_call: TRBV7-2; cdr3_aa: CASSIRTSGHSYEQYF
cdr3_length: 17; j_call: TRBJ2-1; v_call: TRBV18; cdr3_aa: CASSHTSGSLSYNEQFF